This TCR beta chain comes out of a study of Ad26.COV2.S vaccination and SARS-CoV-2 variants. CDR1 MNHEY and CDR2 SVGEGT come from the germline V gene. CDR3 length: 14 amino acids. Trimming took 2 bases from V and 0 from J, leaving 8 bases between them. Produced via immunoSEQ multiplex PCR; TCRdb's table is partial and in-frame only. The sample lists around 300,000 clones; 75% to 90% were seen once. Sample treatment: around 19 received Ad26.COV2.S at low or high dose, single or two shots; 5 received placebo; per-sample allocation not given. Repertoires come from day 63 after the first vaccine or placebo injection.

This chain uses TRBV6-2 or TRBV6-3 with TRBJ2-7; D not certain. The clonotype was recovered from a person aged 18-65 years who received the Ad26.COV2.S COVID-19 vaccine or a placebo. The material sequenced was peripheral blood, taken in a trial of Ad26.COV2.S vaccine versus placebo. The CDR3 loop is CASSYGRNSYEQYF. CDR3 nucleotides: TGTGCCAGCAGTTACGGCAGGAACTCCTACGAGCAGTACTTC.